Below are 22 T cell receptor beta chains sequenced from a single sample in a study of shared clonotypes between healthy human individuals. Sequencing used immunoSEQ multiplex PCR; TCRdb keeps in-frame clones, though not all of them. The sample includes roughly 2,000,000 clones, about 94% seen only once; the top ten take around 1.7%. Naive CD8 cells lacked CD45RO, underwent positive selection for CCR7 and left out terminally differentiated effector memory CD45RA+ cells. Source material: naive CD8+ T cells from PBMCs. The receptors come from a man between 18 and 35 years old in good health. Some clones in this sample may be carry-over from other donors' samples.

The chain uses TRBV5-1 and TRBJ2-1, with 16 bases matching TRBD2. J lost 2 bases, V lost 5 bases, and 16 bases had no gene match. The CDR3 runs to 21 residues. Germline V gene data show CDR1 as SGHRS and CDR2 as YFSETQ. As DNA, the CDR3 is TGCGCCAGCAGGTCCATACCGGGACTAGCGGGAGGGCCCGGGACCTACAATGAGCAGTTCTTC. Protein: CASRSIPGLAGGPGTYNEQFF.

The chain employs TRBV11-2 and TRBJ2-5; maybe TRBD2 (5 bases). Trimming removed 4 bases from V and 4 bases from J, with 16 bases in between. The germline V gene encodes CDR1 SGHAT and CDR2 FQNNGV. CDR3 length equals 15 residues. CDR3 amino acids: CASSWRTGRRETQYF. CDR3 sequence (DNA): TGTGCCAGCAGCTGGAGGACTGGCCGTAGAGAGACCCAGTACTTC.

The CDR3 loop is CASRDRGGNTIYF. CDR3 DNA: TGTGCCAGCAGGGACAGGGGAGGAAACACCATATATTTT. V is TRBV2 and J is TRBJ1-3; TRBD1 matches 9 bases. The CDR3 extends over 13 amino acids. V shed 6 bases, J shed 4 bases, and the junction held 1 base outside the gene matches. In germline, CDR1 is SNHLY, CDR2 FYNNEI.

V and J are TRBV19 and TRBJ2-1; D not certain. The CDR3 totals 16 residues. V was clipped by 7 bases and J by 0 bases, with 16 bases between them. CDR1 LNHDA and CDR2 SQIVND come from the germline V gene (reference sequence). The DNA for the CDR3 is TGTGCCAGTACTCCCTCCCAAACCAGCTCCTACAATGAGCAGTTCTTC. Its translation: CASTPSQTSSYNEQFF.

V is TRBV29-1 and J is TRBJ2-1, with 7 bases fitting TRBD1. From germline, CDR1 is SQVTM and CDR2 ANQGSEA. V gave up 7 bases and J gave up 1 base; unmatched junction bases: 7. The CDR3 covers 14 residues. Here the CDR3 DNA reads TGCAGCGGTACCGACAGGGCATCCTACAATGAGCAGTTCTTC. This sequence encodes CSGTDRASYNEQFF.

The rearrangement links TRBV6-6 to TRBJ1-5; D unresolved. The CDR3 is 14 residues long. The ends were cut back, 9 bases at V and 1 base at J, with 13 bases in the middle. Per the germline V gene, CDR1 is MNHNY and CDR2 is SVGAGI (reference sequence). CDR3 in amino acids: CASLRLGSNQPQHF. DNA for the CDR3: TGTGCCAGTCTAAGACTGGGGAGCAATCAGCCCCAGCATTTT.

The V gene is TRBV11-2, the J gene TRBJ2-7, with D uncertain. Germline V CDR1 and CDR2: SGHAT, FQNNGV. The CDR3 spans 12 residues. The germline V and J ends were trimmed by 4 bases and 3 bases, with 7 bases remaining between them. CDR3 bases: TGTGCCAGCAGCTCCGGACGCTACGAGCAGTACTTC. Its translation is CASSSGRYEQYF.

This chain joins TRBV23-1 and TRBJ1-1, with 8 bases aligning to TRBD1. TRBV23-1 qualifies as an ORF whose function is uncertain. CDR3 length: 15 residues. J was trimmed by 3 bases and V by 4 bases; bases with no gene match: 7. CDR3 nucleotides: TGCGCCAGCAGTCGACAGGGGCCGCGATACACTGAAGCTTTCTTT. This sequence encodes CASSRQGPRYTEAFF.

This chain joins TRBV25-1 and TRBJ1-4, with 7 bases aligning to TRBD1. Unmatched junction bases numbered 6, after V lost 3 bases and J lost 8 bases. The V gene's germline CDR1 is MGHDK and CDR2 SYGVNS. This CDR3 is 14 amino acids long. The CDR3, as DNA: TGTGCCAGCAGTGACAGGGGGTTGGGAGAAAAACTGTTTTTT. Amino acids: CASSDRGLGEKLFF.

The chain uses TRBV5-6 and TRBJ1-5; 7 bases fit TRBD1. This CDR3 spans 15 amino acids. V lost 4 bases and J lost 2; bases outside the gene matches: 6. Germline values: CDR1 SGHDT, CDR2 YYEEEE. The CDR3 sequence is CASSRQGFGNQPQHF. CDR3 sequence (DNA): TGTGCCAGCAGCAGACAGGGTTTCGGCAATCAGCCCCAGCATTTT.

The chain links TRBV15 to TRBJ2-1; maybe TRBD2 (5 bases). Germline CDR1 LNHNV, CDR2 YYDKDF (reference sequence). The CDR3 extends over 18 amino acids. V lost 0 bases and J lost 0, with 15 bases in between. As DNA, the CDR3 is TGTGCCACCAGCAGAGATAATCCTGGACTGAACTCCTACAATGAGCAGTTCTTC. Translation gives CATSRDNPGLNSYNEQFF.

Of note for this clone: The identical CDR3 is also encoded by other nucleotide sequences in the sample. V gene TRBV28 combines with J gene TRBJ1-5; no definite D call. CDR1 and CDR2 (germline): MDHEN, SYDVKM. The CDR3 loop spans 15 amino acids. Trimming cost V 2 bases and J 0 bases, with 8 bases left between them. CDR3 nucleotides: TGTGCCAGCAGTTTAGAAGGATATAGCAATCAGCCCCAGCATTTT. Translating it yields CASSLEGYSNQPQHF.

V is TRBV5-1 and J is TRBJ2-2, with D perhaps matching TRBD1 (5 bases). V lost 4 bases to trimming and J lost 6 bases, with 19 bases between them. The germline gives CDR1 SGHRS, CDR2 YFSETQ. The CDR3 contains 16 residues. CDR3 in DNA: TGCGCCAGCAGCCCAAGGACCGCGGACATCGCCGGGGAGCTGTTTTTT. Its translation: CASSPRTADIAGELFF.

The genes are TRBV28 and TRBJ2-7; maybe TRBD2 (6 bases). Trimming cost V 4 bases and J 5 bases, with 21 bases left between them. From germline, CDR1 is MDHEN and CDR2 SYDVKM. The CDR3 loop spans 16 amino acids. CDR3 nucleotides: TGTGCCAGCAGTTCCTATCCGACTAGGTCGTTTGACGAGCAGTACTTC. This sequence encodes CASSSYPTRSFDEQYF.

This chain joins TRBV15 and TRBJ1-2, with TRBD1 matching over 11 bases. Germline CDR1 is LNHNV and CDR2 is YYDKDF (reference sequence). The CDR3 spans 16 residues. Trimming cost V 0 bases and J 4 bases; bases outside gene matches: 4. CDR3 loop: CATSRERDRGTYGYTF. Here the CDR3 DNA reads TGTGCCACCAGCAGAGAAAGGGACAGGGGGACCTATGGCTACACCTTC.

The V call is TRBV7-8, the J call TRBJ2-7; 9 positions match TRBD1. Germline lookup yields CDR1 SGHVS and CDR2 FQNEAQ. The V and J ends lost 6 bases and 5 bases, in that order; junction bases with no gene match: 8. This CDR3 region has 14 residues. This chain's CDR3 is CASRSRTGDHEQYF. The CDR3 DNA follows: TGTGCCAGCAGATCTAGGACAGGGGACCACGAGCAGTACTTC.

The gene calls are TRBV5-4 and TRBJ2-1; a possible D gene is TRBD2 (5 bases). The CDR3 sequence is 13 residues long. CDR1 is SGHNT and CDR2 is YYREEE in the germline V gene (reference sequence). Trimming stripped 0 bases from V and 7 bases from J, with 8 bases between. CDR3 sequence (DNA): TGTGCCAGCAGCTTGGTTCCGGGGAATGAGCAGTTCTTC. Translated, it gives CASSLVPGNEQFF.

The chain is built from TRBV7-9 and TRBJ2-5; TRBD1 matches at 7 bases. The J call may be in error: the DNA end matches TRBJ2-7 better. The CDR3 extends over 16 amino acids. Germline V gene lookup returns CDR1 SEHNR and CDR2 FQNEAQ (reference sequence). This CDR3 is CASSLGRQGATYEQYF. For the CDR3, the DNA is TGTGCCAGCAGCTTAGGGAGACAGGGAGCAACCTACGAGCAGTACTTC.

The CDR3 region has the DNA TGTGCCAGCAGTTTAAAAGGGTTCCGGGATGCTAGAAACGAGCAGTACTTC. Its protein product is CASSLKGFRDARNEQYF. The chain carries TRBV27 and TRBJ2-7; possibly TRBD2 for D (5 bases). Trimming left V 2 bases short and J 5 bases short, with 22 bases between. The CDR3 runs to 17 residues. Germline values: CDR1 MNHEY, CDR2 SMNVEV (reference sequence).

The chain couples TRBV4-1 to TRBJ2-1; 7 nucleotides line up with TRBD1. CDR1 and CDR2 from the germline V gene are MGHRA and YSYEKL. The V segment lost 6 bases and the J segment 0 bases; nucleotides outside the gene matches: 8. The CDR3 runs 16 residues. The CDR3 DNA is TGCGCCAGCAGGATTCGCGACAGGGACTCCTACAATGAGCAGTTCTTC. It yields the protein CASRIRDRDSYNEQFF.

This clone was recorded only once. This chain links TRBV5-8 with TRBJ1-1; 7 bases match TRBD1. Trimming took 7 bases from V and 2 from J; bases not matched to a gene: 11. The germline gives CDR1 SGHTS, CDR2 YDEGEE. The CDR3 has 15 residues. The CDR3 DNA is TGTGCCAGCTGGATCGCAGGGGGGCTAAACACTGAAGCTTTCTTT. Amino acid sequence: CASWIAGGLNTEAFF. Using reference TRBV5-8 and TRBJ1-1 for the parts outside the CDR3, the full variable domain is EAGVTQSPTHLIKTRGQQATLRCSPISGHTSVYWYQQALGLGLQFLLWYDEGEERNRGNFPPRFSGRQFPNYSSELNVNALELEDSALYLCASWIAGGLNTEAFFGQGTRLTVV.

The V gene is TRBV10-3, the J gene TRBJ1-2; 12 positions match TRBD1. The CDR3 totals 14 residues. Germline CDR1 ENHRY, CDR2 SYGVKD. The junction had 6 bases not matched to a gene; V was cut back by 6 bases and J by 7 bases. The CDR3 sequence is CAISVGQGASGYTF. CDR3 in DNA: TGTGCCATCAGCGTGGGACAGGGGGCAAGTGGCTACACCTTC.